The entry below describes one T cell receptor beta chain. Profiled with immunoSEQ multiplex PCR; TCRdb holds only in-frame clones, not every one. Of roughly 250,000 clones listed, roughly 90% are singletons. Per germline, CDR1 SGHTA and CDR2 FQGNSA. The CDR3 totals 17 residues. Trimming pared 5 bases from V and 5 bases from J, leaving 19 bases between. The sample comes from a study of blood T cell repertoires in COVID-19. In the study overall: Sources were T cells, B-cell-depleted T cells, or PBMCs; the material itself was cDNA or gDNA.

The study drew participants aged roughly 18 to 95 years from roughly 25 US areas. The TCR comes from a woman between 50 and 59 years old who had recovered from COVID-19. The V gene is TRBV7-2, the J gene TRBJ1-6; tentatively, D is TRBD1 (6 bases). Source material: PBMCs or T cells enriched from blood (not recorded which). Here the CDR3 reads CASSPSWFGQNNSPLHF. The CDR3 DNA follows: TGTGCCAGCAGCCCATCCTGGTTCGGACAGAATAATTCACCCCTCCACTTT.